The following is a T cell receptor beta chain sequence with its context. Its matching antigen is unknown. This specimen belongs to a study of cytomegalovirus exposure and HLA in healthy donors. Primers included in the PCR were 60 Vbeta and 13 Jbeta primers. Profiled with immunoSEQ multiplex PCR; TCRdb holds only in-frame clones, not every one. The repertoire holds 96,000 or so clones, with about 70% as singletons. The study, taken as a whole, reports: TCR beta V- and J-gene trimming, according to a later analysis, was linked to a missense DCLRE1C variant. The investigators catalogued 164 TCR beta chains as cytomegalovirus-associated.

CDR1 and CDR2 from the germline V gene are MGHRA and YSYEKL. CDR3 length equals 13 residues. Trimming removed 1 base from V and 6 bases from J; junction bases left unmatched: 2. Source material: PBMCs. The clonotype comes from a woman between 70 and 85 years old in good health and CMV-seropositive. The chain has TRBV4-1 and TRBJ1-2; 7 nucleotides agree with TRBD1. In nucleotides, the CDR3 is TGCGCCAGCAGCCAAGTGACAGGGAATGGCTACACCTTC. Translating gives CASSQVTGNGYTF.